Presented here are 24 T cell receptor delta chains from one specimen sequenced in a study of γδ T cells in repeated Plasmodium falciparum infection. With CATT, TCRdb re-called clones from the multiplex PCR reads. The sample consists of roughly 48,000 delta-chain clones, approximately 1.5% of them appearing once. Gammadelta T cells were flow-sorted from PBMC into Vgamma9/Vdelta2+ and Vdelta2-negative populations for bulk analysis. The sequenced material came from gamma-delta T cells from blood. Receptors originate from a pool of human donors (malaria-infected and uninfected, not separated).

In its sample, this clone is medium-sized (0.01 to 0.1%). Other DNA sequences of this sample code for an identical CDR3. CDR3 in DNA: TGTGCTCTTGGGGAACTGGAGGTGGGGTCCACCGATAAACTCATCTTT. This translates into CALGELEVGSTDKLIF. This chain connects TRDV1 to TRDJ1; D is possibly TRDD3 (5 bases). Germline-derived CDR1 and CDR2 are TSWWSYY and QGS. The CDR3 runs to 16 residues. V was trimmed by 0 bases and J by 1 base, leaving 12 bases between them.

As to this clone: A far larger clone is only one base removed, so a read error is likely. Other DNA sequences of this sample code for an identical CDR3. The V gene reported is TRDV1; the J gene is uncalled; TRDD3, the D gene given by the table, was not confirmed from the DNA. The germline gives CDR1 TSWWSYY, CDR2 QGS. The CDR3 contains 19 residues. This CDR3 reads CALGGLSRSGALYTDKLIF. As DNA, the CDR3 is TGTGCTCTTGGGGGACTCTCGAGGTCGGGGGCCCTGTACACCGATAAGCTCATCTTT.

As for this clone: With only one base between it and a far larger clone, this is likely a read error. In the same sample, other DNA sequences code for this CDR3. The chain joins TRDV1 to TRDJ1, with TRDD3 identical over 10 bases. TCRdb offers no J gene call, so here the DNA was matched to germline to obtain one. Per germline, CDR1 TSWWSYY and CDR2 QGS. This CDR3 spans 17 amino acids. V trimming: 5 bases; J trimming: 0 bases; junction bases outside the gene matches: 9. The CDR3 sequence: CALGLPATGGYTDKLIF. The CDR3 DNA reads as TGTGCTCTTGGGCTCCCTGCGACTGGGGGATACACCGATAAACTCATCTTT.

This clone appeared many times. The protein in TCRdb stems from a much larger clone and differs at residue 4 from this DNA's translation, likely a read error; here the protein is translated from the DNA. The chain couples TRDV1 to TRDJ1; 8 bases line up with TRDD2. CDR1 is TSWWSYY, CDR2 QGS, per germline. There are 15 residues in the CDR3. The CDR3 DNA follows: TGTGCTCTTTGGGAGCTCCCTCCTTCCTACGATAAACTCATCTTT. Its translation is CALWELPPSYDKLIF.

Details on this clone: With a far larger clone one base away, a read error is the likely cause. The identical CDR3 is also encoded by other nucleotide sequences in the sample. CDR3 protein: CALGVPTATEGIGRTKLIF. For the CDR3, the DNA is TGTGCTCTTGGGGTCCCCACCGCTACGGAAGGGATAGGGAGAACCAAACTCATCTTT. The gene calls are TRDV1 and TRDJ1; D may be TRDD3 (6 bases). The J gene is not listed in TCRdb, so it was assigned here from a DNA match to germline. The CDR3 totals 19 residues. Germline CDR1 is TSWWSYY and CDR2 is QGS. V was shortened by 4 bases and J by 8 bases, with 32 bases between the two germline ends.

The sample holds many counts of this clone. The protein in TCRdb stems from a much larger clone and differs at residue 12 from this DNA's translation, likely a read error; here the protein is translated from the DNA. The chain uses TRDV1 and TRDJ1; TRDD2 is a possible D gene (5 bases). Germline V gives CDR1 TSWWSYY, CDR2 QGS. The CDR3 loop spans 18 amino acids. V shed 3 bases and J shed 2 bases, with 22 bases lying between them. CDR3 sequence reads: CALGELRSPTPDTDKLIF. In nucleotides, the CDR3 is TGTGCTCTTGGGGAGCTTAGGTCCCCTACTCCGGATACCGATAAACTCATCTTT.

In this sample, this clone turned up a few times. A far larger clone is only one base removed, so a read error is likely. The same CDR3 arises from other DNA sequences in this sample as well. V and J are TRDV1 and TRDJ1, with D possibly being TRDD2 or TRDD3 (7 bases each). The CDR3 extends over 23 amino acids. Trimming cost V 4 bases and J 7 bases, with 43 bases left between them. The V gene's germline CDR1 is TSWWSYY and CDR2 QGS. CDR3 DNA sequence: TGTGCTCTTGGGGCCCCGTTTCCTACTAACTACCCTCTCGACTGGGGACCACACACTAAACTCATCTTT. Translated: CALGAPFPTNYPLDWGPHTKLIF.

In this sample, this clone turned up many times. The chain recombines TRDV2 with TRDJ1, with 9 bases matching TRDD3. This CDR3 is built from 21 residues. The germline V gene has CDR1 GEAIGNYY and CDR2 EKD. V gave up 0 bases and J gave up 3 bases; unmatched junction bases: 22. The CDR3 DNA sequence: TGTGCCTGTGACACCGTGTCCAAGGGGATACGAAGGGGAGCGACACCCGATAAACTCATCTTT. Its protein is CACDTVSKGIRRGATPDKLIF.

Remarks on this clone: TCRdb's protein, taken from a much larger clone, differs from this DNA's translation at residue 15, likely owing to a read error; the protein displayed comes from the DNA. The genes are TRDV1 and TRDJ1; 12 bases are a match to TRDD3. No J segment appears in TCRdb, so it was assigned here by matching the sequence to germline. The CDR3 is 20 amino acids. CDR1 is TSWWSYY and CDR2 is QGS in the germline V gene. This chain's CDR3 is CALGELSPPWGIRSADKLIF. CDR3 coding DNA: TGCGCTCTTGGGGAACTGTCTCCCCCCTGGGGGATACGAAGCGCCGATAAACTCATCTTT.

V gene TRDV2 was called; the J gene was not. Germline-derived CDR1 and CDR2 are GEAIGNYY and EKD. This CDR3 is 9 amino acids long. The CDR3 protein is CACETGLTF. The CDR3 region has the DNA TGTGCCTGTGAGACGGGACTTACCTTC.

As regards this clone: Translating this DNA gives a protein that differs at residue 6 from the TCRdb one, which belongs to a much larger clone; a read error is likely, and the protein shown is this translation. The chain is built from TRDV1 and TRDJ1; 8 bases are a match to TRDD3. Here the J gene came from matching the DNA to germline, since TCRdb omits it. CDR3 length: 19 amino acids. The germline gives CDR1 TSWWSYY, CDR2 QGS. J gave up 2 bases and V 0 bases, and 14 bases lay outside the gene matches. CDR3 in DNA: TGTGCTCTTGGGGAACTAGCCTTCCCACCTTACTGGGGGACCGATAAACTCATCTTT. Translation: CALGELAFPPYWGTDKLIF.

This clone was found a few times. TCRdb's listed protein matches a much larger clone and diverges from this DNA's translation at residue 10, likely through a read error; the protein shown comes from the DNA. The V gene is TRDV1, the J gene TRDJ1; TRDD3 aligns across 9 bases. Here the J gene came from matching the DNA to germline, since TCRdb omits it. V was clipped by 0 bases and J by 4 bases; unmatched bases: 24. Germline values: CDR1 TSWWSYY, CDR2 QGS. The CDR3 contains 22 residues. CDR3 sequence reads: CALGELSYPELLGDPRVDKLIF. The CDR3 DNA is TGTGCTCTTGGGGAACTTTCTTACCCCGAACTACTGGGGGACCCTAGGGTCGATAAACTCATCTTT.

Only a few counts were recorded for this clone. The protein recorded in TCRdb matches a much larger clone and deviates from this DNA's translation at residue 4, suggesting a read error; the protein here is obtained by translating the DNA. CDR3 in DNA: TGTGCCTCAATGCTCCACTTCGCGGTGACCGATAAACTCATCTTT. Protein sequence: CASMLHFAVTDKLIF. V and J are TRDV3 and TRDJ1; no clear D gene. Trimming took 4 bases from V and 2 from J, leaving 20 bases between them. There are 15 residues in the CDR3. Germline V CDR1 and CDR2: TVYSNPD, GDNSRS (reference sequence).

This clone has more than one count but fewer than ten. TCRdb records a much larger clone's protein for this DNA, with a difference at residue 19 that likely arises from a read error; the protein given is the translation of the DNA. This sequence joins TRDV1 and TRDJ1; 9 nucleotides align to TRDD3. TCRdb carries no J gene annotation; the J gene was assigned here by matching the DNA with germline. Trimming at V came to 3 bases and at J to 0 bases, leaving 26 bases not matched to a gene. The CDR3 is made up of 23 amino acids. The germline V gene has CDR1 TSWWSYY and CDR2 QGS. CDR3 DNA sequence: TGTGCTCTTGGGGAGCCCGCGAACCGGGACTGGGGGACTCCCCTAAAGTACACCGATAAACTCATCTTT. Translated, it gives CALGEPANRDWGTPLKYTDKLIF.

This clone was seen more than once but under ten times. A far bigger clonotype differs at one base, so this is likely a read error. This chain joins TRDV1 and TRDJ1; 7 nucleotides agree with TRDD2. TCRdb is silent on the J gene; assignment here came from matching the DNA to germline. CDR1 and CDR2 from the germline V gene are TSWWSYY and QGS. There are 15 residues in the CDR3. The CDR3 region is CALGEPRFLSDKLIF. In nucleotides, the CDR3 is TGTGCTCTCGGGGAGCCGCGCTTCCTAAGCGATAAACTCATCTTT.

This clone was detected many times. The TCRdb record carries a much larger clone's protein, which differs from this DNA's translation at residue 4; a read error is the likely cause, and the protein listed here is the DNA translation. CDR3 DNA: TGTGCCTTTAGCAGGGGTCGTTGGGGGATAAAGGACACCGATAAACTCATCTTT. Its protein is CAFSRGRWGIKDTDKLIF. This chain links TRDV3 with TRDJ1, with 9 bases that match TRDD3. V lost 0 bases, J lost 0 bases, and 14 bases stayed unmatched. The CDR3 contains 18 residues. Germline-derived CDR1 and CDR2 are TVYSNPD and GDNSRS (reference sequence).

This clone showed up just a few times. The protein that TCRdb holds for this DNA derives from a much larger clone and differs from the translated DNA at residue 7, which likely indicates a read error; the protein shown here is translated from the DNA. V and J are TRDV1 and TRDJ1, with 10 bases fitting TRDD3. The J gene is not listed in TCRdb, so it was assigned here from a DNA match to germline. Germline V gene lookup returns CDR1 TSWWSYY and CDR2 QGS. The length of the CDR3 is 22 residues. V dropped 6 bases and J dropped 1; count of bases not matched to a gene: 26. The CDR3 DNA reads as TGTGCTCTTGGATGCCGTCCCTACTTTAAACACTGGGGGATTCCGGCCACCGATAAACTCATCTTT. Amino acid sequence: CALGCRPYFKHWGIPATDKLIF.

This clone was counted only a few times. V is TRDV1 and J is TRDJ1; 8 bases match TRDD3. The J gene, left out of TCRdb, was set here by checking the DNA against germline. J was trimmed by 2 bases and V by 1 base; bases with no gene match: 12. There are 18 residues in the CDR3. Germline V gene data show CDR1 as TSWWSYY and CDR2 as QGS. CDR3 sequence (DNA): TGTGCTCTTGGGGAACAGGTCCCTCGGCACTGGGGGACCGATAAACTCATCTTT. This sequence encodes CALGEQVPRHWGTDKLIF.

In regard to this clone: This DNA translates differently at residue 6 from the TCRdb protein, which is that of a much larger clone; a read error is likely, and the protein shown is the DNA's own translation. CDR3 DNA: TGTGCTCTTGGGGCTACCTTCCTGTTTCAGGGAAAACTCATCTTT. Its protein product is CALGATFLFQGKLIF. V gene TRDV1 combines with J gene TRDJ1; 7 nucleotides line up with TRDD2. The J gene, left out of TCRdb, was set here by checking the DNA against germline. The CDR3 has 15 amino acids. Germline V CDR1 and CDR2: TSWWSYY, QGS. With 4 bases clipped from V and 8 bases from J, the junction kept 13 bases outside the gene matches.

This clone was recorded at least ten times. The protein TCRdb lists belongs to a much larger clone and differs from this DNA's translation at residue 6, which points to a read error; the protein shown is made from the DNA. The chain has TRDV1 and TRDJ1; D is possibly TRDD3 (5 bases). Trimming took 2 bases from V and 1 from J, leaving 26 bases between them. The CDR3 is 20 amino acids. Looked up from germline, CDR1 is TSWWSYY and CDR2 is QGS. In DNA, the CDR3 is TGTGCTCTTGGGGAAAGCAGCGGGCCATCCTCGGGGGTCCTCACCGATAAACTCATCTTT. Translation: CALGESSGPSSGVLTDKLIF.

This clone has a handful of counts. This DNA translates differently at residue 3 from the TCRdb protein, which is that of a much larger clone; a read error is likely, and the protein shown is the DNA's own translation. Here the CDR3 reads CARDVRRVPELIF. DNA for the CDR3: TGTGCCCGTGACGTCCGACGGGTCCCCGAACTCATCTTT. J is TRDJ1 and V is TRDV2; D is uncertain. TCRdb lists no J gene, so it was determined here by aligning the DNA to germline. CDR3 length equals 13 residues. CDR1 and CDR2 (germline): GEAIGNYY, EKD.

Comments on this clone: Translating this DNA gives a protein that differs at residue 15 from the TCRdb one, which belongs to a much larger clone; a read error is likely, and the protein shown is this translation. The CDR3 protein is CALGKRSNWGIRGGHTDKLIF. The CDR3 nucleotides are TGTGCTCTTGGCAAACGGTCCAACTGGGGGATACGAGGGGGGCACACCGATAAACTCATCTTT. This sequence joins TRDV1 and TRDJ1; 13 bases match TRDD3. Here the J gene came from matching the DNA to germline, since TCRdb omits it. The CDR3 consists of 21 residues. Germline V gives CDR1 TSWWSYY, CDR2 QGS. After removal of 6 bases from V and 0 bases from J, the junction contained 19 bases not matched to a gene.

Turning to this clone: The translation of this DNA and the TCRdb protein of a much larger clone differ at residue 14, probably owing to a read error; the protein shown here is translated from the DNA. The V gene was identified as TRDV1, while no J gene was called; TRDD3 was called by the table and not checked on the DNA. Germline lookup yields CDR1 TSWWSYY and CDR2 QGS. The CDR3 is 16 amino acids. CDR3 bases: TGTGCTCTTGGTGATAATCACCCGGGGGATGGCCAAAAACCCATCTTT. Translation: CALGDNHPGDGQKPIF.

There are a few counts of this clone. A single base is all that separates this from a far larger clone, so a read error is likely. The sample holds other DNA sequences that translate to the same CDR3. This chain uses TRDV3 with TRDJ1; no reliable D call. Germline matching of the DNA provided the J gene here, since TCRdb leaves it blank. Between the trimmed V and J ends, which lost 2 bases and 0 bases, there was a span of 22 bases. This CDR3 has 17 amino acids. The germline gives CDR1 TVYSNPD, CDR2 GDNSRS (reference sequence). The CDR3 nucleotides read TGTGCCTTTCGAACGACTACACCACAATTCCACACCGATAAACTCATCTTT. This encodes CAFRTTTPQFHTDKLIF.